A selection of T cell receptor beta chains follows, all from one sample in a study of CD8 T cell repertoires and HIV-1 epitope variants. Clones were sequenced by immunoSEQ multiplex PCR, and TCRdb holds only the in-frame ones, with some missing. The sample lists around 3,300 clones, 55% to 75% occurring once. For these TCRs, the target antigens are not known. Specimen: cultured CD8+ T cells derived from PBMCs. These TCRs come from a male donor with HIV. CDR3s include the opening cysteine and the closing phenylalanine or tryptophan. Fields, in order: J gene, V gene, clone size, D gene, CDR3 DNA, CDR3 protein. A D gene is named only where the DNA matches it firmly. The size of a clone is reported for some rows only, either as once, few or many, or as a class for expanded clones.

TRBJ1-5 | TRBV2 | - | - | TGTGCCAGCAGTGAAGTTGGGATGTGGCAGCCCCAGCATTTT | CASSEVGMWQPQHF
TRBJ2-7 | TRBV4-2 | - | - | TGTGCCAGCAGCAGACCTCCGCGGGACGAGCAGTACTTC | CASSRPPRDEQYF
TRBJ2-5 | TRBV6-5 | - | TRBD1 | TGTGCCAGCAGCAGGGACAGACAAGAGACCCAGTACTTC | CASSRDRQETQYF
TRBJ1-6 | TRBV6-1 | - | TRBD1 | TGTGCCAGCAGCTTTGGGACAGGGAATAATTCACCCCTCCACTTT | CASSFGTGNNSPLHF
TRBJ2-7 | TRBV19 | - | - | TGTGCCAGTAGTATAGGACCAGGGCCCTACGAGCAGTACTTC | CASSIGPGPYEQYF
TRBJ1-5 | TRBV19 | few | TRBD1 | TGTGCCAGTGGGGACAGGGGGGATTATAGCAATCAGCCCCAGCATTTT | CASGDRGDYSNQPQHF
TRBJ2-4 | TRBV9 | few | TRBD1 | TGTGCCAGCAGTGCCATTGGACAGGGGGAAAACATTCAGTACTTC | CASSAIGQGENIQYF
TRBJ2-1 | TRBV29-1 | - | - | TGCAGCGTTGGGTCGGGCGATGAGCAGTTCTTC | CSVGSGDEQFF
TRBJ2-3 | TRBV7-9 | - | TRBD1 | TGTGCCAGCAGCTCGCTAACAGGGGAACATCCAGATACGCAGTATTTT | CASSSLTGEHPDTQYF
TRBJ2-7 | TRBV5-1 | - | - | TGCGCCAGCAGCTTGGACAGAACCCAATCCTACGAGCAGTACTTC | CASSLDRTQSYEQYF
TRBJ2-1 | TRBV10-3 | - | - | TGTGCCATCAGGAATAGGGAGAATGAGCAGTTCTTC | CAIRNRENEQFF
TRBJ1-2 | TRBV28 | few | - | TGTGCCAGCAGTCTGCCGGGAGGCTACACCTTC | CASSLPGGYTF
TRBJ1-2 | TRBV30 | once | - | TGTGCCTGGAGCCTAGGGGGGGGCGACTATGGCTACACCTTC | CAWSLGGGDYGYTF
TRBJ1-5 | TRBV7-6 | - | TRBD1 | TGTGCCAGCAGCCAGGGACAGAGCAATCAGCCCCAGCATTTT | CASSQGQSNQPQHF
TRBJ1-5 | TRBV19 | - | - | TGTGCCAGTAGTATAGTTTCAGGGGCCCCCGGTCCCCAGCATTTT | CASSIVSGAPGPQHF
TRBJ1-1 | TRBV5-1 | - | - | TGCGCCAGCACCTATGGGCCGGTTTCGGCTGAAGCTTTCTTT | CASTYGPVSAEAFF
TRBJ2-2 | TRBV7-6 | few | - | TGTGCCAGCAGCCGAGGGGGGACGGCGAACACCGGGGAGCTGTTTTTT | CASSRGGTANTGELFF
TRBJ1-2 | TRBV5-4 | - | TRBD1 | TGTGCCAGCAGCCCTTGGGACAGGGACTATGGCTACACCTTC | CASSPWDRDYGYTF
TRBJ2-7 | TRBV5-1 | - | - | TGCGCCAGCAGCTCTGGTAGTGAGCAGTACTTC | CASSSGSEQYF
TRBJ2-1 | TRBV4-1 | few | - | TGCGCCAGCAGCCGCTCTCAGGGGTCCTACAATGAGCAGTTCTTC | CASSRSQGSYNEQFF
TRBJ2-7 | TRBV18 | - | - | TGTGCCAGCTCACCGACCGGGTCAGTAAGAGTCCACGAGCAGTACTTC | CASSPTGSVRVHEQYF
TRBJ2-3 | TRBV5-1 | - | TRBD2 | TGCGCCAGCGGCTTAGGGGAGGGCCCTGGGGCAGATACGCAGTATTTT | CASGLGEGPGADTQYF
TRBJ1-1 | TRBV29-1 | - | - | TGCAGCGTTGACAGGGGCGGAAGCACTGAAGCTTTCTTT | CSVDRGGSTEAFF
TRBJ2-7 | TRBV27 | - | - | TGTGCCAGCAGTTCCCAGACAGGCTCCTACGAGCAGTACTTC | CASSSQTGSYEQYF
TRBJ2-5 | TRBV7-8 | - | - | TGTGCCAGCAGCGACGGACAACCCCAAGAGACCCAGTACTTC | CASSDGQPQETQYF
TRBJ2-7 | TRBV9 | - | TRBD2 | TGTGCCAGCAGCGTATCGGGGGGGAGCTCCTACGAGCAGTACTTC | CASSVSGGSSYEQYF
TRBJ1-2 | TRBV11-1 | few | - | TGTGCCAGCAGCTATACCCCTACCGCCAGCTATGGCTACACCTTC | CASSYTPTASYGYTF
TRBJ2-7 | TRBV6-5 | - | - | TGTGCCAGCGCCAGGGAAAATTACGTCGAGCAGTACTTC | CASARENYVEQYF
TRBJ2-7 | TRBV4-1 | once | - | TGCGCCAGCAGCCAGATGACAGGAGCCTCCTACGAGCAGTACTTC | CASSQMTGASYEQYF
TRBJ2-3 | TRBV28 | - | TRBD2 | TGTGCCAGCACGCCGGGACTAGCGGCCAGGGCAGATACGCAGTATTTT | CASTPGLAARADTQYF
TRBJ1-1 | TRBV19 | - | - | TGTGCCAGTAGAACCCGCCGGACAGACATGAACACTGAAGCTTTCTTT | CASRTRRTDMNTEAFF
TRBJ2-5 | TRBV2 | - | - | TGTGCCAGCAGTGACCTAGCGGAGGGGGGAGAGACCCAGTACTTC | CASSDLAEGGETQYF
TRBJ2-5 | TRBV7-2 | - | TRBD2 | TGTGCCAGCAGCTCAGACATGCGGGGGGGCTTGTACTTC | CASSSDMRGGLYF
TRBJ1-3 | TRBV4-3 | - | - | TGCGCCAGCAGCCAAGGGCCCCCGGCGGGAAACACCATATATTTT | CASSQGPPAGNTIYF
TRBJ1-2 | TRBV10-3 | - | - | TGTGCCATCAGTGGGGGCCTGGATGGAGGCTATGGCTACACCTTC | CAISGGLDGGYGYTF
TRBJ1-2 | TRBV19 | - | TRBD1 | TGTGCCAGTAGACCTATCCGGGACAGGGGGGAAGATGGCTACACCTTC | CASRPIRDRGEDGYTF
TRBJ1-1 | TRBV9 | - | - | TGTGCCAGCAGCGGGGGGACCGGGGACGGCACTGAAGCTTTCTTT | CASSGGTGDGTEAFF
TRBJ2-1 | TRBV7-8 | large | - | TGTGCCAGCAGCTTAGATAGCTCCTACAATGAGCAGTTCTTC | CASSLDSSYNEQFF
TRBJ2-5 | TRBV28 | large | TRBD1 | TGTGCCAGCAGTTCCCCGGACAGGGCCCAAGAGACCCAGTACTTC | CASSSPDRAQETQYF
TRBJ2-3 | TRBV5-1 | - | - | TGCGCCAGCAGCTCCCTAGGCCCAGATACGCAGTATTTT | CASSSLGPDTQYF
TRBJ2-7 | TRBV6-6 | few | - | TGTGCCAGCAGTTATTCCGGGCCCACCTACGAGCAGTACTTC | CASSYSGPTYEQYF
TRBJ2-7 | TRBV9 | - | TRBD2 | TGTGCCAGCAGCGCTGCCCCGGGAGGGCAACACGAGCAGTACTTC | CASSAAPGGQHEQYF
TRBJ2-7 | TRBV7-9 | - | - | TGTGCCAGCAGCTTAGACGACGGCGAGCAGTACTTC | CASSLDDGEQYF
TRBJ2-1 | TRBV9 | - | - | TGTGCCAGCAGCGTAGCCGGGCAGGGGCAAAATGAGCAGTTCTTC | CASSVAGQGQNEQFF
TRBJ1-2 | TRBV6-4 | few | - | TGTGCCAGCAGTGACTCGACCCCGGGACTGGGGGTCTATGGCTACACCTTC | CASSDSTPGLGVYGYTF
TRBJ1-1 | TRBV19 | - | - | TGTGCCACTTCGGGAAGTACGACGTCCGATACTGAAGCTTTCTTT | CATSGSTTSDTEAFF
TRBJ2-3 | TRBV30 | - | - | TGTGCCTGGAGTGGTGAGGTTGTTGGCGATACGCAGTATTTT | CAWSGEVVGDTQYF
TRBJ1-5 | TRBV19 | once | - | TGTGCCAGTAGTCAGGACACTCCGAATCAGCCCCAGCATTTT | CASSQDTPNQPQHF
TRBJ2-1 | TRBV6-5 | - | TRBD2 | TGTGCCAGCAGTCCTCACCGCGGGAGAAGTGATGAGCAGTTCTTC | CASSPHRGRSDEQFF
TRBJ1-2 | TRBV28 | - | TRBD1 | TGTGCCAGCAGTTCTACTGCCGGGACAGGGGGCCCTAACTATGGCTACACCTTC | CASSSTAGTGGPNYGYTF
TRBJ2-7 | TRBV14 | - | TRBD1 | TGTGCCAGCAGCCAAAAATTACCGGGACAGGGGGCGAGCGAGCAGTACTTC | CASSQKLPGQGASEQYF
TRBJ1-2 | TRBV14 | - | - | TGTGCCAGCAGCCAAGAGTGGCAGGGCTACACCTTC | CASSQEWQGYTF
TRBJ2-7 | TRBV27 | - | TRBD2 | TGTGCCAGCAGTTTTACTACCACTAGCGGGAGTTCCGACGAGCAGTACTTC | CASSFTTTSGSSDEQYF
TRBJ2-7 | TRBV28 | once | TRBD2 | TGTGCCAGCAGTTTTGGTAGCGGGAACTACGAGCAGTACTTC | CASSFGSGNYEQYF